This record looks at one T cell receptor beta chain sequence and its context. Its cognate antigen is unknown. Library preparation (for TCRbeta) was performed with unique molecular identifiers. TCRdb used MiXCR to reprocess the PCR reads, holding one entry per CDR3 protein. In the table there are some 840,000 distinct CDR3 sequences, around 15% of which are singletons. The source of the sample is a study of T-cell reconstitution after alpha-beta-depleted transplantation in children. Findings and limits, study-wide: Some patients' high day-60 TCRbeta diversity was traced to surviving recipient T cells and thymic progenitors.

The CDR3 totals 14 residues. The V and J ends lost 3 bases and 4 bases, in that order; junction bases with no gene match: 3. Germline lookup yields CDR1 LNHDA and CDR2 SQIVND (reference sequence). Source: PBMCs, mostly from graft donor cells, taken 360 days after TCRalphabeta/CD19-depleted stem cell transplant. This TCR was recovered from a male patient aged 10-17 years who had a stem cell transplant for acute lymphoblastic leukemia, so the T cells may come from the graft donor. This rearrangement joins TRBV19 to TRBJ2-1; 7 bases map to TRBD2. The CDR3: CASSILAEYNEQFF. The CDR3 region has the DNA TGTGCCAGTAGTATTCTAGCGGAATACAATGAGCAGTTCTTC.